This TCR beta chain is from a study of blood T cell repertoires in COVID-19. About the research overall: The samples span acute and convalescent COVID-19 from the United States, Italy and Spain.

Produced via immunoSEQ multiplex PCR; TCRdb's table is partial and in-frame only. Of roughly 300,000 clones listed, 80% to 90% were seen once; the top ten hold around 8%. This sequence originates from a woman in her 50s who had recovered from COVID-19. Sequenced sample: peripheral blood.

CDR3 in amino acids: CATSRDRGRAFF. The CDR3 coding sequence is TGTGCCACCAGCAGAGATCGGGGGAGAGCTTTCTTT. The V call is TRBV15, the J call TRBJ1-1; D is perhaps TRBD1 (5 bases). Trimming took off 0 bases at V and 10 bases at J, with 9 bases between the two ends. The CDR3 covers 12 residues. CDR1 LNHNV and CDR2 YYDKDF come from the germline V gene (reference sequence).